The rows below give T cell receptor beta chains drawn from one sample of a study of T cells in localized non-small cell lung cancer. Assay: immunoSEQ multiplex PCR; the TCRdb copy retains only in-frame clones and omits some. The table lists about 77,000 clones, around nine tenths of them singletons. The input for sequencing was peripheral blood, taken before any cancer treatment. The receptors here all came from a woman aged 35-70 years with stage I squamous cell lung carcinoma. The CDR3 runs from the conserved cysteine through the conserved F or W. The D gene is left open where the match is weak. The size entry is marked missing in some rows and otherwise reads once, few, many or a size class.

- TRBJ1-3 15 TRBV10-3 once TGTGCCATCAGTGAAGGCAAGAGCTCTGGAAACACCATATATTTT CAISEGKSSGNTIYF
- TRBJ1-6 15 TRBV18 - TGTGCCAGCTCATCAAACCCGGTTCTAGGGTCACCCCTCCACTTT CASSSNPVLGSPLHF
- TRBJ1-5 13 TRBV5-8 - TGTGCCAGCAGCTTGTCCAGGGACCAGCCCCAGCATTTT CASSLSRDQPQHF
- TRBJ1-2 14 TRBV7-3 - TGTGCCAGCAGCTTAGACGGACGAGGCTATGGCTACACCTTC CASSLDGRGYGYTF
- TRBJ1-1 17 TRBV19 - TGTGCCAGTAGTAGTGACAGAGCTAGTCGAATGAACACTGAAGCTTTCTTT CASSSDRASRMNTEAFF
- TRBJ1-1 18 TRBV7-9 - TGTGCCAGCAGCTTAGCCGAACAGGGAAGAGGGTGGAGCACTGAAGCTTTCTTT CASSLAEQGRGWSTEAFF
- TRBJ2-1 15 TRBV2 - TGTGCCAGCCAGGGCGGCACAGGCCGATACAATGAGCAGTTCTTC CASQGGTGRYNEQFF
- TRBJ2-6 15 TRBV29-1 - TGCAGCGTCGGAGGGACCGGCCCTGGGGCCAACGTCCTGACTTTC CSVGGTGPGANVLTF
- TRBJ2-7 15 TRBV5-1 - TGCGCCAGCAGCTTCTCCCCGGGTCTAGAGCGCGAGCAGTACTTC CASSFSPGLEREQYF
TRBD1 TRBJ2-2 18 TRBV10-2 - TGCGCCAGCAGCCGGGACAGGGGTGGTAAACACGGTGGAGGGGAGCTGTTTTTT CASSRDRGGKHGGGELFF
TRBD1 TRBJ2-7 16 TRBV19 - TGTGCCAGTAGTGGAGGTCGAGGACAGGGGGCCGAGCAGCAGTACTTC CASSGGRGQGAEQQYF
- TRBJ1-2 15 TRBV4-2 few TGTGCCAGCAGCCAAGACGGTTGGGCAGACTATGGCTACACCTTC CASSQDGWADYGYTF
- TRBJ2-3 13 TRBV9 - TGTGCCAGCAGCGTAGTGGTGGCAGATACGCAGTATTTT CASSVVVADTQYF
- TRBJ2-3 14 TRBV6-5 - TGTGCCAGCAGTCTGGGCAGCGACACAGATACGCAGTATTTT CASSLGSDTDTQYF
TRBD1 TRBJ2-7 12 TRBV29-1 - TGCAGCTTCTGGGACAGTCGTAAGGAGCAGTACTTC CSFWDSRKEQYF
- TRBJ1-6 14 TRBV30 - TGTGCTGTTCGGGATCCAAATTTTATTTCACCCCTCCACTTT CAVRDPNFISPLHF
- TRBJ1-2 13 TRBV2 - TGTGCCAGCAGTGTAGGCCCAACGGAGGGCTACACCTTC CASSVGPTEGYTF
- TRBJ1-2 13 TRBV10-3 - TGTGCCATCAGTGGGGGCAGAGTCTATGGCTACACCTTC CAISGGRVYGYTF
TRBD1 TRBJ2-5 14 TRBV19 - TGTGCCACCACAGGAACAGGGGGCTGGGGGACCCAGTACTTC CATTGTGGWGTQYF
TRBD2 TRBJ2-7 14 TRBV30 - TGTGCCTGGAGCAGATCGGCGGGAGGCTACGAGCAGTACTTC CAWSRSAGGYEQYF
- TRBJ1-2 15 TRBV5-1 - TGCGCCAGCAGCCCCGGCGGAGGAGCCAACTATGGCTACACCTTC CASSPGGGANYGYTF
- TRBJ2-3 13 TRBV6-1 - TGTGCCAGCAGTGATCCCGGGGCCGATACGCAGTATTTT CASSDPGADTQYF
- TRBJ1-2 13 TRBV10-2 - TGCGCCAGCAGTGAGTCAAGGGGTTCTGGCTACACCTTC CASSESRGSGYTF